This entry is about one TCR beta chain. The sample originates from a study of shared clonotypes between healthy human individuals. Whole-study context: Researchers assigned three CD4 naive, three CD4 memory, two CD8 naive and one CD8 memory plate to each donor.

This was a deep-level run. Sequenced by immunoSEQ multiplex PCR; TCRdb stores in-frame clones only, minus some. The sample contains around 1.1 million clones, approximately 78% of which appear only once. Germline CDR1 reads SGHRS; CDR2 reads YFSETQ. J was trimmed by 8 bases and V by 2 bases; bases with no gene match: 2. This CDR3 has 15 residues. Recent vaccinations or acute infections were absent in the healthy HIV-negative adult donors. The material sequenced was memory CD4+ T cells from PBMCs. The subset here: CD45RA-negative fraction. The rearrangement uses TRBV5-1 and TRBJ2-1; TRBD2 aligns across 15 bases. The receptor was derived from a man between 18 and 35 years old in good health. Some clones in this sample may be carry-over from other donors' samples. Here the CDR3 reads CASSFGLAGGDEQFF. CDR3 DNA: TGCGCCAGCAGCTTTGGACTAGCGGGAGGGGATGAGCAGTTCTTC.